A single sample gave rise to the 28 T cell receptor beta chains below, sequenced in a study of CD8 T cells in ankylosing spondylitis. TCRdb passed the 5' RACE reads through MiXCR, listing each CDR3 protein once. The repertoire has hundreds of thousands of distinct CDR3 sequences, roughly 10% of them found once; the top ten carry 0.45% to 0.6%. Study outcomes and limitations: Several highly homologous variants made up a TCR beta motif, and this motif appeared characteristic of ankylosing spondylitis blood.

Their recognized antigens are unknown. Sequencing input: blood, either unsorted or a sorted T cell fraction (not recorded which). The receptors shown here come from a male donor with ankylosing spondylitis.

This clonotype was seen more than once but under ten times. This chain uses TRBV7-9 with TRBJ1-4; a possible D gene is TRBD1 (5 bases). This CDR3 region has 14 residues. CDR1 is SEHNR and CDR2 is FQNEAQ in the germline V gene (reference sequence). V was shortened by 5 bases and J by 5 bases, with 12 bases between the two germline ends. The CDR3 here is CASSATAGNEKLFF. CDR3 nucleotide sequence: TGTGCCAGCAGCGCGACAGCGGGAAATGAAAAACTGTTTTTT.

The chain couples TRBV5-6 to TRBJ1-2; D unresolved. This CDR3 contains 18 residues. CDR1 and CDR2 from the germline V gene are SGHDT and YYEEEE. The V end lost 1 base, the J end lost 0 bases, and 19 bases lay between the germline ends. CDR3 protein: CASSLYSVQTSANYGYTF. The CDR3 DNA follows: TGTGCCAGCAGCTTGTATTCTGTTCAGACCTCAGCTAACTATGGCTACACCTTC.

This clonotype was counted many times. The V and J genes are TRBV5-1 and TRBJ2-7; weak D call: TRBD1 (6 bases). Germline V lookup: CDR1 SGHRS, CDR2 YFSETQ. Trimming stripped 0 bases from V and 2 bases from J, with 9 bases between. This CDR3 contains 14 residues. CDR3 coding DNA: TGCGCCAGCAGCTTGGCAGGGGCCACCTACGAGCAGTACTTC. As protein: CASSLAGATYEQYF.

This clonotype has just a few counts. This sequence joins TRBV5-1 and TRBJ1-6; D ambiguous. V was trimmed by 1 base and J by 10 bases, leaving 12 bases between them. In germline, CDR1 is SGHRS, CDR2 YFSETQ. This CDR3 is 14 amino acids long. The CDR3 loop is CASSLSQLGSPLHF. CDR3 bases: TGCGCCAGCAGCTTGTCGCAGCTTGGCTCACCCCTCCACTTT.

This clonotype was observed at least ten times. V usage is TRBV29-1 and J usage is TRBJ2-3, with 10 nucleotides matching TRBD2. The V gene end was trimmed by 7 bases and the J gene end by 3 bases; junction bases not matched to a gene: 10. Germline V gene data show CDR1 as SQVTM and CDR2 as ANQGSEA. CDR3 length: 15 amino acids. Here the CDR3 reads CSAVAGGPSTDTQYF. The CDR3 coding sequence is TGCAGCGCCGTAGCGGGAGGCCCCTCTACAGATACGCAGTATTTT.

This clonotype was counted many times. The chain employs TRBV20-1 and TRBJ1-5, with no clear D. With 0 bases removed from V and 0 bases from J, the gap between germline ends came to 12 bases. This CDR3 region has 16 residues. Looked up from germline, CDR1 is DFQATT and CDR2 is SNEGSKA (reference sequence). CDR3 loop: CSARDIRMYSNQPQHF. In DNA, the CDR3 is TGCAGTGCTAGAGACATCAGGATGTATAGCAATCAGCCCCAGCATTTT.

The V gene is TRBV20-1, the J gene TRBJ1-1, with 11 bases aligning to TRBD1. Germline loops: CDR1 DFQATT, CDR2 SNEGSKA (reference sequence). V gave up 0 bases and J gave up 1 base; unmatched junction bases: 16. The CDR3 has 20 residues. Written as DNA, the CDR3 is TGCAGTGCTAGAGATTGGGGGACAGGGGGGTTATATCTGGGGAACACTGAAGCTTTCTTT. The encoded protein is CSARDWGTGGLYLGNTEAFF.

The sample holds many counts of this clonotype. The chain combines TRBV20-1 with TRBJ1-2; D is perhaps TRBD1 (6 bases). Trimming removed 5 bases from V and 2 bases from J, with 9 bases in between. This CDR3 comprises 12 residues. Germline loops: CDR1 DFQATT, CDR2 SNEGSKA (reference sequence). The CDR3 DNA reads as TGCAGTGCTTCCGACAGGAACTATGGCTACACCTTC. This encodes CSASDRNYGYTF.

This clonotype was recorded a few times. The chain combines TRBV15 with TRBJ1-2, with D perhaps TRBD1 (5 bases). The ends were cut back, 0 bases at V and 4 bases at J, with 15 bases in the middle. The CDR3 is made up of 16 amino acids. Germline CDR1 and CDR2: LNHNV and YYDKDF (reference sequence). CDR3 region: CATSREQAIRGYGYTF. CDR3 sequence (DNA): TGTGCCACCAGCAGAGAACAGGCCATTAGGGGCTATGGCTACACCTTC.

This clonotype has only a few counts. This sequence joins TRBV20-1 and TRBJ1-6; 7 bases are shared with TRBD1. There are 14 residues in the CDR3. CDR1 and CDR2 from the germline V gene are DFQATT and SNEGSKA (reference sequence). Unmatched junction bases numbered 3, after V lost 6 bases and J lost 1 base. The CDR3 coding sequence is TGCAGTGCGCCGGGACAGTCCTATAATTCACCCCTCCACTTT. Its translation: CSAPGQSYNSPLHF.

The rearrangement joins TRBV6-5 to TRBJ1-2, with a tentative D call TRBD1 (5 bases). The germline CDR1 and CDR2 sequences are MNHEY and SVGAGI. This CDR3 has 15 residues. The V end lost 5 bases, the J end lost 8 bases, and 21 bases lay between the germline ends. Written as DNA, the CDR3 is TGTGCCAGCAGTCTACGGGGCCGCCCCTCGACGGGCTACACCTTC. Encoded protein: CASSLRGRPSTGYTF.

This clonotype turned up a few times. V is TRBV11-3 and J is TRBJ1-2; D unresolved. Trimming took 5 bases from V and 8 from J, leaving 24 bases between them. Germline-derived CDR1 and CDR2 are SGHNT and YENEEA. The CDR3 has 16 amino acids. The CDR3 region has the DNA TGTGCCAGCAGCCCCCGTGAGAGGGTTGGCCTCGGGGGCTACACCTTC. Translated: CASSPRERVGLGGYTF.

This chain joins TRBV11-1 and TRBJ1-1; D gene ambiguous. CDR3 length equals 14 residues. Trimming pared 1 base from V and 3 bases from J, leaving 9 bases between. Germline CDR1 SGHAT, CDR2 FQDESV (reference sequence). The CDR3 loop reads CASSLGQPHTEAFF. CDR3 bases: TGTGCCAGCAGCTTAGGGCAGCCCCACACTGAAGCTTTCTTT.

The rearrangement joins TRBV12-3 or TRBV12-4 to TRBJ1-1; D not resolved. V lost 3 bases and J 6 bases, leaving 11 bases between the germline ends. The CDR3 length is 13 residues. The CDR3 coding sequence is TGTGCCAGCAGTTTTCTGGGAACGGCTGAAGCTTTCTTT. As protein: CASSFLGTAEAFF.

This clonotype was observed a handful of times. In DNA form, the CDR3 reads TGTGCCAGCAGCTTACGGATAAGCTCCTATAATTCACCCCTCCACTTT. Residues: CASSLRISSYNSPLHF. V and J are TRBV7-2 and TRBJ1-6; D not certain. The CDR3 spans 16 residues. V was cut by 2 bases and J by 0 bases, with 8 bases left in between. Per germline, CDR1 SGHTA and CDR2 FQGNSA.

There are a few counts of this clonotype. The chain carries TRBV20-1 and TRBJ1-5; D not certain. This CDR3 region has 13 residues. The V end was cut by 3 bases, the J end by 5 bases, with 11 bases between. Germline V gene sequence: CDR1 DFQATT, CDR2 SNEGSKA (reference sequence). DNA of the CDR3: TGCAGTGCTAGTACCGCCCAGGATCAGCCCCAGCATTTT. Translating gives CSASTAQDQPQHF.

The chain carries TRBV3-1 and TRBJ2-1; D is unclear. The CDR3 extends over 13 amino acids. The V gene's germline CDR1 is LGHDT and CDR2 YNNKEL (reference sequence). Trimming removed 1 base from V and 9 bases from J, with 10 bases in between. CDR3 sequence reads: CASSQGFGLEQFF. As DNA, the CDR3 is TGTGCCAGCAGCCAAGGTTTCGGGCTTGAGCAGTTCTTC.

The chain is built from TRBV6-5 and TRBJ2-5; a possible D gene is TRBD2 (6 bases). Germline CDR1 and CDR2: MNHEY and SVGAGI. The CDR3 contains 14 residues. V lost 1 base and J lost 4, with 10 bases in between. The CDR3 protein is CASSYLLAGETQYF. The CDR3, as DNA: TGTGCCAGCAGTTACTTACTAGCAGGAGAGACCCAGTACTTC.

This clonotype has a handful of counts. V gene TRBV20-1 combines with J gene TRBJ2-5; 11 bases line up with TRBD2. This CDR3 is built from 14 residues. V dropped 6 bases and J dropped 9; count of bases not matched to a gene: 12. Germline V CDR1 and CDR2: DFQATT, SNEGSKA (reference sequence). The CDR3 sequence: CSASLAGGAGAQYF. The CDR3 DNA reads TGCAGTGCATCCCTAGCGGGGGGAGCCGGGGCCCAGTACTTC.

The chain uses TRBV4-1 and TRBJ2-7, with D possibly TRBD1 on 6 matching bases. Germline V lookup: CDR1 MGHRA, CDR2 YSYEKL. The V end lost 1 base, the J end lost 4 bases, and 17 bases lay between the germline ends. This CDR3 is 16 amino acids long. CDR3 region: CASSQASQGKGYEQYF. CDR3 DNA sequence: TGCGCCAGCAGCCAAGCCAGTCAGGGGAAAGGGTACGAGCAGTACTTC.

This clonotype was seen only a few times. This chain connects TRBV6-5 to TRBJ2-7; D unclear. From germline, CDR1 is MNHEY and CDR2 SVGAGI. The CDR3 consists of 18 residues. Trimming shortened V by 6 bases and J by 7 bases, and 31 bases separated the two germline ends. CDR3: CASRSTHLPGYLRREQYF. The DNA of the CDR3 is TGTGCCAGCAGATCTACTCACTTACCGGGTTACTTGAGAAGGGAGCAGTACTTC.

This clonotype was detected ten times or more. The CDR3 region is CSAAVYRGNQPQHF. The CDR3 DNA follows: TGCAGTGCTGCCGTTTACAGGGGAAATCAGCCCCAGCATTTT. This sequence joins TRBV20-1 and TRBJ1-5; TRBD1 matches at 7 bases. This CDR3 is built from 14 residues. J was trimmed by 4 bases and V by 5 bases; bases with no gene match: 8. The germline gives CDR1 DFQATT, CDR2 SNEGSKA (reference sequence).

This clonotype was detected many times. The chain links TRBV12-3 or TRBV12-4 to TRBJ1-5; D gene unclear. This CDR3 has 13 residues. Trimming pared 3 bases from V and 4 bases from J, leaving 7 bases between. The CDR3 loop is CASSLVRNQPQHF. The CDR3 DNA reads TGTGCCAGCAGTTTGGTGCGGAATCAGCCCCAGCATTTT.

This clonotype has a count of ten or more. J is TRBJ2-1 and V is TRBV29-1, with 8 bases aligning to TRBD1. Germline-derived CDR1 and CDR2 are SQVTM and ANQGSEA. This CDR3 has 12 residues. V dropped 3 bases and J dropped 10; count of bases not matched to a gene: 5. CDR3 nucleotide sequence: TGCAGCGTTGACGAGGACAGGGCCGAGCAGTTCTTC. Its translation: CSVDEDRAEQFF.

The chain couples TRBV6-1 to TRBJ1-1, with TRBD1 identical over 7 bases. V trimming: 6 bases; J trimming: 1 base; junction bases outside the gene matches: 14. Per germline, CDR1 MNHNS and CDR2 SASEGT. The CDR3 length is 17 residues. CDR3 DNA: TGTGCCAGCAGCCCCATCCAGGAGGGGGCCCCGAACACTGAAGCTTTCTTT. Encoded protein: CASSPIQEGAPNTEAFF.

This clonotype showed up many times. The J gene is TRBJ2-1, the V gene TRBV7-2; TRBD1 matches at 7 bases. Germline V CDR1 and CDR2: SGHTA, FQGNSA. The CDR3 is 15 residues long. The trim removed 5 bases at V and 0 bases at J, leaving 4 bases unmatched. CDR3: CASSKRDSSYNEQFF. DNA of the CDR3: TGTGCCAGCAGCAAAAGGGACAGCTCCTACAATGAGCAGTTCTTC.

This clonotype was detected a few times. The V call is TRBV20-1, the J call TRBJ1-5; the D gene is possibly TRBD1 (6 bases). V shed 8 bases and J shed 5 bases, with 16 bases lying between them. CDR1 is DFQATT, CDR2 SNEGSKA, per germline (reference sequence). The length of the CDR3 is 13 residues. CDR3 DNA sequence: TGCAGTTACGAAACAGGGTCTGATCAGCCCCAGCATTTT. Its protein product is CSYETGSDQPQHF.

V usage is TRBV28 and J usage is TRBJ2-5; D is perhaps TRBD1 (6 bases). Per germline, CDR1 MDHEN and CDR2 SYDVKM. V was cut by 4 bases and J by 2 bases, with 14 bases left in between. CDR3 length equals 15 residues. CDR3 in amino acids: CASSWPARGQETQYF. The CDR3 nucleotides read TGTGCCAGCAGTTGGCCTGCGAGGGGGCAAGAGACCCAGTACTTC.